The present T cell receptor (beta chain) was sequenced within a study of blood T cells in healthy people across ages. As for the study in general: T cells yielded about one barcoded beta molecule per two cells through template switching. Study findings and constraints: A greater number of naive CD4+ cells and higher diversity distinguished long-lived donors from aged donors.

Ten or more counts support this clonotype. Its target is not known. PCR was performed a second time for about 7 to 12 cycles using a sample-barcoded 5' primer and a J-beta primer mix. All cDNA molecules were each tagged by a template-switch adaptor with 12 random nucleotides. TCRdb called the 5' RACE reads again in MiXCR, with one record for every CDR3 protein. The table has hundreds of thousands of distinct CDR3 sequences, about 30% seen once. Each of the donors had around 9 milliliters of peripheral blood drawn into EDTA-treated Vacutainer tubes. The receptor comes from a woman aged 80 or over in good health. Sequencing used blood.

CDR3: CASSPRGLAGGGLTDTQYF. CDR3 coding DNA: TGTGCCAGCAGCCCCCGGGGGCTAGCGGGGGGCGGACTCACAGATACGCAGTATTTT. The chain is built from TRBV7-2 and TRBJ2-3, with 11 nucleotides matching TRBD2. From germline, CDR1 is SGHTA and CDR2 FQGNSA. The CDR3 runs to 19 residues. V dropped 5 bases and J dropped 2; count of bases not matched to a gene: 15. The full variable domain, in which reference TRBV7-2 and TRBJ2-3 provide the parts outside the CDR3, is GAGVSQSPSNKVTEKGKDVELRCDPISGHTALYWYRQSLGQGLEFLIYFQGNSAPDKSGLPSDRFSAERTGGSVSTLTIQRTQQEDSAVYLCASSPRGLAGGGLTDTQYFGPGTRLTVL.